The rows below give T cell receptor beta chains drawn from one sample of a study of shared clonotypes between healthy human individuals. The repertoire was sequenced with immunoSEQ multiplex PCR; TCRdb's copy has only in-frame clones and lacks some. The sample consists of about 1.5 million clones, 95% to 99% of them appearing once. Sequenced input: naive CD4+ T cells sorted from blood. The receptors were sampled from a man in his thirties or forties in good health. The CDR3 runs from the conserved cysteine through the conserved F or W. Fields, in order: V gene, D gene, J gene, clone size, CDR3 length, CDR3 protein, CDR3 DNA. The D gene is left open where the match is weak. Where a row states a size, it is once, few, many or the class of an expanded clone; other rows omit it.

V: TRBV6-5
D: -
J: TRBJ2-1
size: -
length: 15
CDR3: CASKKQGIPYNEQFF
DNA: TGTGCCAGCAAAAAACAGGGAATCCCCTACAATGAGCAGTTCTTC

V: TRBV5-1
D: -
J: TRBJ2-1
size: once
length: 19
CDR3: CASSDAGTPVHSASNEQFF
DNA: TGCGCCAGCAGCGACGCCGGGACCCCCGTCCACTCCGCATCCAATGAGCAGTTCTTC

V: TRBV5-4
D: TRBD2
J: TRBJ2-7
size: -
length: 15
CDR3: CASSLLGTSLYEQYF
DNA: TGTGCCAGCAGCTTACTCGGGACTAGCCTATACGAGCAGTACTTC

V: TRBV19
D: TRBD2
J: TRBJ2-5
size: -
length: 16
CDR3: CASQLTRGLGQETQYF
DNA: TGTGCCAGCCAGTTAACCCGAGGACTAGGGCAGGAGACCCAGTACTTC

V: TRBV11-3
D: TRBD1
J: TRBJ1-4
size: -
length: 13
CDR3: CASRRGPGEKLFF
DNA: TGTGCCAGCAGGAGGGGGCCGGGAGAAAAACTGTTTTTT

V: TRBV2
D: -
J: TRBJ2-3
size: -
length: 15
CDR3: CASSEVGVGTDTQYF
DNA: TGTGCCAGCAGTGAAGTGGGAGTGGGGACAGATACGCAGTATTTT

V: TRBV2
D: -
J: TRBJ2-7
size: -
length: 16
CDR3: CASSEQHWDTTYEQYF
DNA: TGTGCCAGCAGCGAACAACACTGGGACACCACCTACGAGCAGTACTTC

V: TRBV6-6
D: TRBD1
J: TRBJ2-1
size: -
length: 14
CDR3: CASSSGRDRDEQFF
DNA: TGTGCCAGCAGCTCCGGACGGGACAGGGATGAGCAGTTCTTC

V: TRBV5-1
D: TRBD2
J: TRBJ2-5
size: -
length: 15
CDR3: CASRRGGHSEETQYF
DNA: TGCGCCAGCAGACGGGGGGGTCATTCAGAGGAGACCCAGTACTTC

V: TRBV9
D: TRBD2
J: TRBJ2-1
size: -
length: 15
CDR3: CASSVAGGRGDEQFF
DNA: TGTGCCAGCAGCGTAGCGGGCGGGAGGGGCGATGAGCAGTTCTTC

V: TRBV27
D: -
J: TRBJ1-5
size: -
length: 13
CDR3: CASRIGTNQPQHF
DNA: TGTGCCAGCAGAATAGGAACCAATCAGCCCCAGCATTTT

V: TRBV5-1
D: -
J: TRBJ1-1
size: -
length: 13
CDR3: CASSSGQRGEAFF
DNA: TGCGCCAGCAGCTCCGGACAGCGAGGCGAAGCTTTCTTT

V: TRBV9
D: -
J: TRBJ2-3
size: -
length: 14
CDR3: CASSVRSYTDTQYF
DNA: TGTGCCAGCAGCGTAAGAAGCTACACAGATACGCAGTATTTT

V: TRBV4-3
D: -
J: TRBJ2-7
size: -
length: 17
CDR3: CASSQDLASGQTGEQYF
DNA: TGCGCCAGCAGCCAAGATTTGGCCTCGGGACAAACGGGCGAGCAGTACTTC

V: TRBV11-3
D: -
J: TRBJ2-2
size: -
length: 17
CDR3: CASSSPFGGFNTGELFF
DNA: TGTGCCAGCAGCTCTCCCTTCGGGGGTTTTAACACCGGGGAGCTGTTTTTT

V: TRBV5-6
D: TRBD2
J: TRBJ2-2
size: -
length: 17
CDR3: CASASGLAGGPYGELFF
DNA: TGTGCCAGCGCTTCGGGACTAGCGGGAGGGCCGTATGGGGAGCTGTTTTTT

V: TRBV28
D: -
J: TRBJ2-7
size: -
length: 14
CDR3: CASSSPGTSYEQYF
DNA: TGTGCCAGCAGTTCACCCGGGACATCCTACGAGCAGTACTTC

V: TRBV5-4
D: TRBD2
J: TRBJ2-7
size: -
length: 13
CDR3: CASSVTSFNEQYF
DNA: TGTGCCAGCAGCGTGACTAGCTTCAACGAGCAGTACTTC

V: TRBV5-1
D: -
J: TRBJ1-2
size: -
length: 14
CDR3: CASRATTGNYGYTF
DNA: TGCGCCAGCAGGGCCACAACAGGGAACTATGGCTACACCTTC

V: TRBV10-2
D: -
J: TRBJ2-7
size: -
length: 13
CDR3: CASSERIVVEQYF
DNA: TGCGCCAGCAGTGAGAGGATTGTTGTCGAGCAGTACTTC

V: TRBV5-1
D: TRBD2
J: TRBJ2-5
size: -
length: 14
CDR3: CASSLDPGGETQYF
DNA: TGCGCCAGCAGCTTGGATCCGGGAGGAGAGACCCAGTACTTC

V: TRBV13
D: -
J: TRBJ2-3
size: -
length: 14
CDR3: CASSFRGPTDTQYF
DNA: TGTGCCAGCAGTTTCCGGGGTCCCACAGATACGCAGTATTTT

V: TRBV2
D: -
J: TRBJ2-5
size: few
length: 11
CDR3: CASSEEETQYF
DNA: TGTGCCAGCAGTGAAGAAGAGACCCAGTACTTC

V: TRBV28
D: TRBD2
J: TRBJ2-5
size: -
length: 24
CDR3: CASSHARLGGGPGINRGSKETQYF
DNA: TGTGCCAGCAGTCACGCCCGCTTGGGGGGAGGGCCGGGGATTAATAGGGGATCGAAAGAGACCCAGTACTTC

V: TRBV6-1
D: -
J: TRBJ2-7
size: -
length: 13
CDR3: CASSTRAAYEQYF
DNA: TGTGCCAGCAGTACCCGGGCGGCCTACGAGCAGTACTTC

V: TRBV7-6
D: -
J: TRBJ1-3
size: -
length: 17
CDR3: CASSFAGRKNSGNTIYF
DNA: TGTGCCAGCAGCTTCGCCGGACGGAAGAACTCTGGAAACACCATATATTTT

V: TRBV7-9
D: -
J: TRBJ1-4
size: -
length: 13
CDR3: CASTPGHYEKLFF
DNA: TGTGCCAGCACCCCTGGCCACTATGAAAAACTGTTTTTT

V: TRBV27
D: TRBD2
J: TRBJ2-7
size: -
length: 14
CDR3: CASRRLAGGYEQYF
DNA: TGTGCCAGCAGGCGACTAGCGGGAGGCTACGAGCAGTACTTC

V: TRBV5-6
D: -
J: TRBJ2-7
size: -
length: 12
CDR3: CASSLDSAEQYF
DNA: TGTGCCAGCAGCTTGGATAGCGCCGAGCAGTACTTC

V: TRBV5-1
D: -
J: TRBJ2-1
size: -
length: 13
CDR3: CASSTGQNNEQFF
DNA: TGCGCCAGCAGCACCGGACAGAACAATGAGCAGTTCTTC

V: TRBV9
D: -
J: TRBJ2-7
size: -
length: 15
CDR3: CASSTGLGLMEEQYF
DNA: TGTGCCAGCAGCACAGGGTTGGGACTAATGGAAGAGCAGTACTTC

V: TRBV6-1
D: -
J: TRBJ2-1
size: -
length: 12
CDR3: CASSVRMNEQFF
DNA: TGTGCCAGCAGTGTTAGGATGAATGAGCAGTTCTTC

V: TRBV5-1
D: -
J: TRBJ1-4
size: -
length: 14
CDR3: CASSLGRSNEKLFF
DNA: TGCGCCAGCAGCCTCGGACGGAGTAATGAAAAACTGTTTTTT

V: TRBV6-5
D: -
J: TRBJ1-3
size: -
length: 15
CDR3: CASSYSDSSGNTIYF
DNA: TGTGCCAGCAGTTACTCAGACAGCTCTGGAAACACCATATATTTT

V: TRBV7-9
D: -
J: TRBJ2-7
size: -
length: 13
CDR3: CASSLNPLREQYF
DNA: TGTGCCAGCAGCTTAAACCCCCTCCGCGAGCAGTACTTC

V: TRBV7-2
D: -
J: TRBJ2-2
size: -
length: 16
CDR3: CASSLLGPRNTGELFF
DNA: TGTGCCAGCAGCTTGTTGGGGCCCCGAAACACCGGGGAGCTGTTTTTT

V: TRBV5-5
D: -
J: TRBJ2-1
size: -
length: 14
CDR3: CASSFQGTYNEQFF
DNA: TGTGCCAGCAGCTTTCAGGGAACCTACAATGAGCAGTTCTTC

V: TRBV15
D: -
J: TRBJ1-5
size: -
length: 12
CDR3: CATSNSNQPQHF
DNA: TGTGCCACCAGCAACTCGAATCAGCCCCAGCATTTT

V: TRBV27
D: -
J: TRBJ1-5
size: -
length: 12
CDR3: CAAKGGNQPQHF
DNA: TGTGCCGCCAAGGGGGGGAATCAGCCCCAGCATTTT

V: TRBV9
D: -
J: TRBJ2-1
size: -
length: 13
CDR3: CASSVVGSNEQFF
DNA: TGTGCCAGCAGCGTAGTAGGCAGCAATGAGCAGTTCTTC

V: TRBV28
D: TRBD1
J: TRBJ2-3
size: -
length: 17
CDR3: CASTRDRTGLAAGTQYF
DNA: TGTGCCAGCACCAGGGATCGGACAGGGTTAGCGGCAGGTACGCAGTATTTT

V: TRBV6-1
D: -
J: TRBJ2-7
size: -
length: 12
CDR3: CASSEKGYEQYF
DNA: TGTGCCAGCAGTGAGAAAGGGTACGAGCAGTACTTC

V: TRBV7-2
D: TRBD2
J: TRBJ2-7
size: -
length: 15
CDR3: CASSMASGSSYEQYF
DNA: TGTGCCAGCAGCATGGCTAGCGGGAGCTCCTACGAGCAGTACTTC

V: TRBV19
D: TRBD2
J: TRBJ2-1
size: -
length: 15
CDR3: CASRRGGGRGNEQFF
DNA: TGTGCCAGTAGGAGAGGCGGCGGGAGAGGGAATGAGCAGTTCTTC

V: TRBV6-1
D: TRBD1
J: TRBJ2-5
size: -
length: 14
CDR3: CASSRPGQGETQYF
DNA: TGTGCCAGCAGTCGCCCGGGACAGGGTGAGACCCAGTACTTC

V: TRBV6-5
D: -
J: TRBJ1-5
size: -
length: 14
CDR3: CASGRGVSNQPQHF
DNA: TGTGCCAGCGGAAGGGGAGTAAGCAATCAGCCCCAGCATTTT

V: TRBV7-9
D: -
J: TRBJ1-4
size: -
length: 14
CDR3: CASSLLGGNEKLFF
DNA: TGTGCCAGCAGCCTACTCGGCGGAAATGAAAAACTGTTTTTT

V: TRBV4-3
D: -
J: TRBJ2-3
size: -
length: 14
CDR3: CASSQDLSTDTQYF
DNA: TGCGCCAGCAGCCAAGATCTGTCCACAGATACGCAGTATTTT

V: TRBV9
D: -
J: TRBJ2-7
size: -
length: 15
CDR3: CASSVGGTPSYEQYF
DNA: TGTGCCAGCAGCGTAGGGGGGACCCCCTCTTACGAGCAGTACTTC

V: TRBV5-1
D: TRBD2
J: TRBJ2-1
size: -
length: 16
CDR3: CASSLGVAGAYNEQFF
DNA: TGCGCCAGCAGTTTGGGGGTAGCGGGGGCCTACAATGAGCAGTTCTTC

V: TRBV30
D: -
J: TRBJ1-1
size: -
length: 12
CDR3: CAWSPGNTEAFF
DNA: TGTGCCTGGTCCCCCGGGAACACTGAAGCTTTCTTT

V: TRBV5-6
D: -
J: TRBJ1-5
size: -
length: 15
CDR3: CASSLGRTSNQPQHF
DNA: TGTGCCAGCAGCTTGGGGCGGACCAGCAATCAGCCCCAGCATTTT

V: TRBV25-1
D: TRBD2
J: TRBJ2-4
size: -
length: 17
CDR3: CASSAGTSGTWVDIQYF
DNA: TGTGCCAGCAGTGCCGGGACTAGCGGGACATGGGTAGACATTCAGTACTTC

V: TRBV10-2
D: -
J: TRBJ2-7
size: -
length: 13
CDR3: CASSTLGRYEQYF
DNA: TGCGCCAGCAGTACTCTGGGGCGCTACGAGCAGTACTTC

V: TRBV15
D: -
J: TRBJ2-1
size: -
length: 17
CDR3: CATSLRTGFDNYNEQFF
DNA: TGTGCCACCAGCTTAAGGACTGGCTTCGATAACTACAATGAGCAGTTCTTC

V: TRBV23-1
D: -
J: TRBJ1-2
size: -
length: 16
CDR3: CASSQNVRGDGDGYTF
DNA: TGCGCCAGCAGTCAAAACGTCCGGGGGGATGGGGATGGCTACACCTTC

V: TRBV11-2
D: TRBD1
J: TRBJ1-4
size: -
length: 14
CDR3: CASSATGPNEKLFF
DNA: TGTGCCAGCAGCGCGACAGGGCCTAATGAAAAACTGTTTTTT

V: TRBV5-1
D: -
J: TRBJ2-1
size: -
length: 15
CDR3: CASSLAGNSYNEQFF
DNA: TGCGCCAGCAGCTTGGCCGGGAACTCCTACAATGAGCAGTTCTTC